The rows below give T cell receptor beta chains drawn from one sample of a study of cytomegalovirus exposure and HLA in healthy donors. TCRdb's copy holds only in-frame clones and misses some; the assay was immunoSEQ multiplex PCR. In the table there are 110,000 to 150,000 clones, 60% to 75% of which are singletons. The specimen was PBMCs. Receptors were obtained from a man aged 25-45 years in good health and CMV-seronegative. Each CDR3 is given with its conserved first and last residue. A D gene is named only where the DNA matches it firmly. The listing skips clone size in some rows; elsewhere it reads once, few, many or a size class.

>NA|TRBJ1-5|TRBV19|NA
CASRTDPKKPQHF
TGTGCCAGTAGGACAGACCCCAAAAAGCCCCAGCATTTT
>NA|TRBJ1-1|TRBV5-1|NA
CASSLMGAQDTEAFF
TGCGCCAGCAGCTTGATGGGGGCGCAGGACACTGAAGCTTTCTTT
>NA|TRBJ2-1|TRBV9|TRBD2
CASSVGVGSGRASDEQFF
TGTGCCAGCAGCGTAGGCGTTGGGAGCGGGAGGGCCTCGGATGAGCAGTTCTTC
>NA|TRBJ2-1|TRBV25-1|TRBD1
CASSEPGQGGHEQFF
TGTGCCAGCAGTGAACCCGGACAGGGGGGACATGAGCAGTTCTTC
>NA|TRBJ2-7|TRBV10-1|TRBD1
CASSPGTGLREQYF
TGCGCCAGCAGTCCCGGGACAGGGCTCCGCGAGCAGTACTTC
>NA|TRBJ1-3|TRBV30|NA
CAWSSISVPLSGNTIYF
TGTGCCTGGAGTTCTATCTCGGTTCCACTCTCTGGAAACACCATATATTTT
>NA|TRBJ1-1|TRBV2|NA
CASSPDRYNTEAFF
TGTGCCAGCAGTCCCGACAGATATAACACTGAAGCTTTCTTT
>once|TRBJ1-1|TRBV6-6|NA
CASSAPGGAFF
TGTGCCAGCAGTGCGCCGGGGGGAGCTTTCTTT
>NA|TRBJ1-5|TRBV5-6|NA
CASSIINQPQHF
TGTGCCAGCAGCATAATAAATCAGCCCCAGCATTTT
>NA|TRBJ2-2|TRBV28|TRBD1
CASRPYAGGTGGKTGELFF
TGTGCCAGCAGACCTTATGCCGGAGGGACAGGAGGTAAAACCGGGGAGCTGTTTTTT
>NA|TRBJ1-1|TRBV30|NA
CAWSVLSAEAFF
TGTGCCTGGAGTGTACTGTCTGCTGAAGCTTTCTTT
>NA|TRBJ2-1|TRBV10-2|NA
CASSGLTRSDAQFF
TGCGCCAGCAGTGGCTTGACTCGCTCCGATGCGCAGTTCTTC
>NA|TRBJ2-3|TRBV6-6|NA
CASSPGSGTQYF
TGTGCCAGCAGTCCTGGGTCAGGTACGCAGTATTTT
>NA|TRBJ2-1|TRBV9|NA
CASSVVAGPFDNEQFF
TGTGCCAGCAGCGTAGTGGCGGGGCCCTTCGACAATGAGCAGTTCTTC
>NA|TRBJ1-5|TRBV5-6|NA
CASSRQGGSNQPQHF
TGTGCCAGCAGCCGGCAGGGTGGAAGCAATCAGCCCCAGCATTTT
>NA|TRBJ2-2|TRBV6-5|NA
CASIALNTGELFF
TGTGCCAGTATAGCCTTGAACACCGGGGAGCTGTTTTTT
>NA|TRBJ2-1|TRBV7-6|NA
CASSDTGMTNEQFF
TGTGCCAGCAGCGATACCGGGATGACGAATGAGCAGTTCTTC
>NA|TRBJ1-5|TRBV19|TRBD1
CASRIQGASNQPQHF
TGTGCCAGTAGGATACAGGGGGCGAGCAATCAGCCCCAGCATTTT
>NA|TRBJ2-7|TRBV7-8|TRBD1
CASSLVGQSSYEQYF
TGTGCCAGCAGCTTAGTGGGACAGAGCTCCTACGAGCAGTACTTC
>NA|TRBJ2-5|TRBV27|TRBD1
CASSPRQGGETQYF
TGTGCCAGCAGTCCAAGACAGGGCGGGGAGACCCAGTACTTC
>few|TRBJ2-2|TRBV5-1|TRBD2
CASSFETSGTGELFF
TGCGCCAGCAGCTTTGAGACTAGCGGGACCGGGGAGCTGTTTTTT
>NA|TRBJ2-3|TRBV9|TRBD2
CASSVGGRAGTDTQYF
TGTGCCAGCAGCGTAGGCGGGAGGGCCGGGACAGATACGCAGTATTTT
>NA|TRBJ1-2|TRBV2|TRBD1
CASSGGGAYGYTF
TGTGCCAGCAGTGGAGGGGGCGCCTATGGCTACACCTTC
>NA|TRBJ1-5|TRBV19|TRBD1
CASSIGTQKTYRGDQPQHF
TGTGCCAGTAGTATCGGAACACAGAAGACTTACAGGGGAGATCAGCCCCAGCATTTT
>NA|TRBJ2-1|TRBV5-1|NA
CASSLNPQWGDGEQFF
TGCGCCAGCAGCTTGAATCCCCAGTGGGGGGACGGTGAGCAGTTCTTC
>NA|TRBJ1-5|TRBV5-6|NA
CASSATVSNQPQHF
TGTGCCAGCAGCGCGACAGTTAGCAATCAGCCCCAGCATTTT
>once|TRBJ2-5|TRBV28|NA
CASSSYEETQYF
TGTGCCAGCAGTTCCTATGAGGAGACCCAGTACTTC